The rows below give T cell receptor beta chains drawn from one sample of a study of T-cell memory formation after mild COVID-19. TCRdb reprocessed the 5' RACE reads via MiXCR and lists one record per CDR3 protein. The sample gives more than 250,000 distinct CDR3 sequences, over 15% of which show up once; under 25% is in the top ten. Material: PBMCs or a T cell subset sorted from them (not recorded which). The receptors originated from a man aged 18 to 30 who had mild COVID-19 (a few samples of this study predate the infection). Cell type and time point are not known. Each CDR3 is given with its conserved first and last residue. A D gene is named only where the DNA matches it firmly. Expanded clones get a size class; other rows say once, few or many, or leave the size out.

>NA|NA|TRBV5-1|TRBJ2-7
CASSSAGTPSYEQYF
TGCGCCAGCAGCTCGGCCGGGACCCCCTCCTACGAGCAGTACTTC
>TRBD1|few|TRBV12-3/TRBV12-4|TRBJ2-3
CASSVVDRGGTQYF
TGTGCCAGCAGTGTGGTGGACAGGGGAGGTACGCAGTATTTT
>TRBD1|many|TRBV5-1|TRBJ2-1
CASSSGQGRRGLYEQFF
TGCGCCAGCAGCTCGGGACAGGGTCGGCGGGGGTTGTATGAGCAGTTCTTC
>TRBD1|NA|TRBV29-1|TRBJ2-3
CSVERQGADTQYF
TGCAGCGTTGAGCGACAGGGGGCAGATACGCAGTATTTT
>TRBD1|few|TRBV18|TRBJ1-6
CASSRRGGQLNSPLHF
TGTGCCAGCTCACGGCGAGGGGGACAGTTAAATTCACCCCTCCACTTT
>TRBD1|NA|TRBV12-3/TRBV12-4|TRBJ2-4
CASSPPRRTGGAKNIQYF
TGTGCCAGCAGTCCTCCCCGTCGGACAGGGGGAGCCAAAAACATTCAGTACTTC
>TRBD2|NA|TRBV6-2/TRBV6-3|TRBJ2-3
CASSDGGEVDTQYF
TGTGCCAGCAGCGACGGGGGGGAGGTAGATACGCAGTATTTT
>NA|few|TRBV7-6|TRBJ2-3
CASSVSGSSTDTQYF
TGTGCCAGCAGCGTATCAGGGAGTAGCACAGATACGCAGTATTTT
>NA|NA|TRBV29-1|TRBJ1-1
CSAGLMNTEAFF
TGCAGCGCTGGGCTGATGAACACTGAAGCTTTCTTT
>NA|NA|TRBV5-1|TRBJ2-7
CASSLRSAVGTHEQYF
TGCGCCAGCAGCTTGAGGTCGGCGGTAGGAACGCACGAGCAGTACTTC
>TRBD1|once|TRBV19|TRBJ2-3
CASRRDRGWDTQYF
TGTGCCAGTAGACGGGACAGGGGGTGGGATACGCAGTATTTT
>NA|NA|TRBV29-1|TRBJ2-6
CSVAINSGANVLTF
TGCAGCGTTGCGATCAACTCTGGGGCCAACGTCCTGACTTTC
>NA|few|TRBV5-1|TRBJ2-7
CASSLVGDTSYEQYF
TGCGCCAGCAGCTTGGTAGGGGATACCTCCTACGAGCAGTACTTC
>NA|NA|TRBV6-5|TRBJ2-5
CASSLGGLGGTQYF
TGTGCCAGCAGTTTGGGAGGACTCGGGGGAACCCAGTACTTC
>TRBD1|NA|TRBV29-1|TRBJ1-2
CSADRVYYGYTF
TGCAGCGCAGACAGGGTCTACTATGGCTACACCTTC
>TRBD2|NA|TRBV6-4|TRBJ2-1
CASSEKPRGDEQFF
TGTGCCAGCAGTGAGAAACCGCGGGGGGATGAGCAGTTCTTC
>NA|many|TRBV5-1|TRBJ1-3
CASSDGTFSGNTIYF
TGCGCCAGCAGCGATGGGACATTCTCTGGAAACACCATATATTTT
>NA|few|TRBV6-6|TRBJ2-3
CASSVGFGADTQYF
TGTGCCAGCAGTGTTGGATTTGGTGCAGATACGCAGTATTTT
>NA|few|TRBV4-3|TRBJ1-5
CASSRETGAHQPQHF
TGCGCCAGCAGCCGAGAGACCGGGGCTCATCAGCCCCAGCATTTT
>TRBD2|NA|TRBV5-4|TRBJ2-1
CASSLSAGVYNEQFF
TGTGCCAGCAGCTTGTCAGCGGGGGTATACAATGAGCAGTTCTTC
>NA|few|TRBV7-6|TRBJ2-2
CASSPVGGSTGELFF
TGTGCCAGCAGTCCAGTTGGGGGGTCCACCGGGGAGCTGTTTTTT
>NA|NA|TRBV20-1|TRBJ2-3
CSVTVGGHPDTQYF
TGCAGTGTCACGGTGGGGGGGCATCCAGATACGCAGTATTTT
>TRBD2|many|TRBV5-6|TRBJ2-7
CASSFLTRGEYEQYF
TGTGCCAGCAGCTTTCTCACCCGGGGGGAGTACGAGCAGTACTTC
>NA|NA|TRBV9|TRBJ1-2
CASSVQGQSYGYTF
TGTGCCAGCAGCGTACAAGGACAGTCCTATGGCTACACCTTC
>NA|NA|TRBV12-5|TRBJ1-4
CASGWPALEF
TGTGCTAGTGGTTGGCCGGCTTTAGAGTTT
>NA|NA|TRBV20-1|TRBJ1-6
CSARADGAGRGPLHF
TGCAGTGCTAGGGCCGACGGGGCAGGGAGAGGACCCCTCCACTTT
>NA|few|TRBV6-5|TRBJ2-4
CASSPGGRVNIQYF
TGTGCCAGCAGTCCCGGGGGGCGAGTAAACATTCAGTACTTC
>TRBD2|NA|TRBV10-3|TRBJ2-3
CAISEAASGGNTDTQYF
TGTGCCATCAGTGAAGCCGCTAGCGGGGGGAACACAGATACGCAGTATTTT
>NA|NA|TRBV4-1|TRBJ2-3
CASSQGIRTDTQYF
TGCGCCAGCAGCCAAGGTATCCGCACAGATACGCAGTATTTT
>NA|few|TRBV5-1|TRBJ2-2
CASSLRVAPGELFF
TGCGCCAGCAGCTTGCGGGTGGCCCCCGGGGAGCTGTTTTTT
>NA|NA|TRBV24-1|TRBJ2-3
CATSDPLLGSDTQYF
TGTGCCACCAGTGACCCCCTTCTTGGATCCGATACGCAGTATTTT